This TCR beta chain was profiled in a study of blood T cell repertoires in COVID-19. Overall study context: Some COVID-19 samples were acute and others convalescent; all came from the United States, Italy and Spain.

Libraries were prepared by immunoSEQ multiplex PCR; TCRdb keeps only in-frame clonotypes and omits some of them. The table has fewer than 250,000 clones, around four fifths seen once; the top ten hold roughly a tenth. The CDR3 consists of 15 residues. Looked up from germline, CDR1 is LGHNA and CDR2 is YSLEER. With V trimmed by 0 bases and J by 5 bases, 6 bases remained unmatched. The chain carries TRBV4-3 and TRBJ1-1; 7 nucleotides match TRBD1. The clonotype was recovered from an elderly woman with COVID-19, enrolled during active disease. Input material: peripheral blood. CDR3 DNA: TGCGCCAGCAGCCAAGAGGGACAGCTACAGACTGAAGCTTTCTTT. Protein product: CASSQEGQLQTEAFF.